This T cell receptor beta chain was sequenced during a study of graft-versus-host responses after intestinal transplantation. Trimming stripped 0 bases from V and 2 bases from J, with 3 bases between. CDR1 SGHRS and CDR2 YFSETQ come from the germline V gene. This CDR3 region has 13 residues. This clone was picked up a small number of times. The study's findings and limits: The recipient marrow held GvH clones, and some of them showed up first in ileum or blood.

The repertoire was sequenced with immunoSEQ multiplex PCR; TCRdb's copy has only in-frame clones and lacks some. The table shows over 15,000 clones, with roughly 33% occurring only once. The sequence was obtained from a human patient who was an organ donor for intestinal transplantation. The chain is built from TRBV5-1 and TRBJ1-3; the D is unclear. The specimen was alloreactive CD4+ T cells from a mixed lymphocyte reaction culture, collected before transplantation. Subset reported: CFSE-low proliferating T cells sorted from roughly six-day pre-transplant mixed lymphocyte reaction (GvH or HvG direction). The DNA for the CDR3 is TGCGCCAGCAGCTTGGGGGCTGGAAACACCATATATTTT. Residues: CASSLGAGNTIYF.